These 8 T cell receptor beta chains came from one sample sequenced in a study of blood T cell repertoires in COVID-19. The data were produced by immunoSEQ multiplex PCR, yet TCRdb's version contains in-frame clones alone and is incomplete. The table records over 130,000 clones, 80% to 90% of them present only once. Sequencing was performed on peripheral blood. These receptor sequences come from a man aged 55-75 years with active or convalescent COVID-19.

Turning to this clone: The sample holds other DNA sequences that translate to the same CDR3. The V gene is TRBV27, the J gene TRBJ2-1; D not resolved. This CDR3 contains 13 residues. Germline CDR1 MNHEY, CDR2 SMNVEV (reference sequence). Between the trimmed V and J ends, which lost 0 bases and 4 bases, there was a span of 4 bases. CDR3 nucleotide sequence: TGTGCCAGCAGTTTATCCAGGTACAATGAGCAGTTCTTC. Residues: CASSLSRYNEQFF.

V and J are TRBV28 and TRBJ2-5; 12 bases match TRBD2. The CDR3 extends over 18 amino acids. The J segment lost 5 bases and the V segment lost 3 bases, leaving 13 bases of the junction unmatched. The germline V gene encodes CDR1 MDHEN and CDR2 SYDVKM. CDR3: CASSLRVGLAGRSETQYF. CDR3 DNA sequence: TGTGCCAGCAGTTTGCGGGTCGGACTAGCGGGGAGGAGCGAGACCCAGTACTTC.

The chain is built from TRBV9 and TRBJ2-2; 7 nucleotides align to TRBD1. The CDR3 length is 15 residues. V shed 1 base, J shed 2 bases, and the junction held 2 bases outside the gene matches. Germline V gene lookup returns CDR1 SGDLS and CDR2 YYNGEE. CDR3 amino acids: CASSVWDSNTGELFF. CDR3 nucleotides: TGTGCCAGCAGCGTATGGGACAGCAACACCGGGGAGCTGTTTTTT.

V and J are TRBV6-5 and TRBJ1-5, with D possibly matching TRBD1 (5 bases). Germline V CDR1 and CDR2: MNHEY, SVGAGI. The CDR3 has 13 amino acids. Trimming took 4 bases from V and 6 from J, leaving 10 bases between them. The CDR3 loop is CASSSQGFQPQHF. In DNA, the CDR3 is TGTGCCAGCAGTTCTCAGGGTTTTCAGCCCCAGCATTTT.

This chain uses TRBV28 with TRBJ1-3, with no clear D. The CDR3 loop spans 15 amino acids. Germline CDR1 reads MDHEN; CDR2 reads SYDVKM. V lost 2 bases and J 0 bases, leaving 8 bases between the germline ends. The CDR3 sequence is CASSLGHVSGNTIYF. The CDR3 DNA reads TGTGCCAGCAGTTTAGGGCACGTCTCTGGAAACACCATATATTTT.

This sequence joins TRBV27 and TRBJ1-6; D remains ambiguous. The CDR3 sequence is 14 residues long. V was cut by 4 bases and J by 6 bases, with 10 bases left in between. Germline CDR1 MNHEY, CDR2 SMNVEV (reference sequence). Here the CDR3 reads CASSSRQSNSPLHF. The CDR3 nucleotides read TGTGCCAGCAGTTCCCGACAATCTAATTCACCCCTCCACTTT.

The chain has TRBV25-1 and TRBJ2-1; 7 bases are shared with TRBD1. Germline CDR1 is MGHDK and CDR2 is SYGVNS. Trimming removed 4 bases from V and 7 bases from J; junction bases left unmatched: 10. The CDR3 has 15 residues. CDR3 region: CASSAYRGRNNEQFF. The DNA for the CDR3 is TGTGCCAGCAGTGCCTACAGGGGCCGGAATAATGAGCAGTTCTTC.

This clone was detected once. This chain links TRBV4-1 with TRBJ1-4, with 7 bases fitting TRBD1. Germline-derived CDR1 and CDR2 are MGHRA and YSYEKL. CDR3 length: 16 residues. J lost 5 bases, V lost 0 bases, and 6 bases had no gene match. CDR3: CASSQDLQGINEKLFF. In DNA, the CDR3 is TGCGCCAGCAGCCAAGATTTACAGGGGATCAATGAAAAACTGTTTTTT.